These T cell receptor beta chains were read from a single sample in a study of beta chain features in type 1 diabetes. Profiling relied on immunoSEQ multiplex PCR, and the TCRdb table lists in-frame clones only, not all of them. Of 970,000 or so clones listed, 15% to 20% are singletons. The sequenced material came from naive CD4+ T cells from blood. Receptors were obtained from a woman in her late teens or twenties in good health. Both conserved end residues are part of each CDR3. The D gene is left open where the match is weak. Not every row has a clone size; where given, it reads once, few, many or a size class.

cdr3_nt	cdr3_aa	clone_size	v_call	j_call	d_call
TGCGCCAGCAGCTTGGCTGCGGCTAGCGATCAAGAGACCCAGTACTTC	CASSLAAASDQETQYF	-	TRBV5-1	TRBJ2-5	-
TGTGCCAGCAGCTTTAACGGGAGGGCCGCAGATACGCAGTATTTT	CASSFNGRAADTQYF	-	TRBV7-2	TRBJ2-3	TRBD2
TGTGCCAGTAGGTCGGGTGGGAACACTGAAGCTTTCTTT	CASRSGGNTEAFF	-	TRBV19	TRBJ1-1	-
TGTGCCAGTACCAGGACAGCGATGCCCAGAAACTATGGCTACACCTTC	CASTRTAMPRNYGYTF	few	TRBV19	TRBJ1-2	-
TGTGCCAGCACTCGCGCGGGGCCTAATGAAAAACTGTTTTTT	CASTRAGPNEKLFF	-	TRBV6-1	TRBJ1-4	-
TGCGCCAGCAGCCCTGGACAGGTGATCTCTGGGGCCAACGTCCTGACTTTC	CASSPGQVISGANVLTF	-	TRBV5-1	TRBJ2-6	TRBD1
TGCAGTGCTCGGGACCGCATCTGGCAGTACTTC	CSARDRIWQYF	-	TRBV20-1	TRBJ2-7	-
TGTGCCAGCAGCTTAGCCGGACTAGCGACTAATGAGCAGTTCTTC	CASSLAGLATNEQFF	-	TRBV7-9	TRBJ2-1	TRBD2
TGTGCCAGCAGGGCCGGGACTAGCGGATACGAGCAGTACTTC	CASRAGTSGYEQYF	few	TRBV2	TRBJ2-7	TRBD2
TGTGCCAGCAGCTTGGACAGGGTTGGGGACACTGAAGCTTTCTTT	CASSLDRVGDTEAFF	-	TRBV7-8	TRBJ1-1	TRBD1
TGCGCCAGCAGCCTTTGGACAGGGGCGGATGGCTACACCTTC	CASSLWTGADGYTF	-	TRBV4-1	TRBJ1-2	TRBD1
TGTGCCAGCAGCTTATCTAGCGCTTACTCCTACGAGCAGTACTTC	CASSLSSAYSYEQYF	-	TRBV7-9	TRBJ2-7	-
TGTGCCAGTACAGACCAGAACACTGAAGCTTTCTTT	CASTDQNTEAFF	-	TRBV19	TRBJ1-1	-
TGTGCCAGCAGTGGCCCGAGACAGGGGGTCAATGAGCAGTTCTTC	CASSGPRQGVNEQFF	-	TRBV2	TRBJ2-1	TRBD1
TGTGCCAGCAGATCTACTAGCGGGAGGAGGGTCAATGAGCAGTTCTTC	CASRSTSGRRVNEQFF	-	TRBV28	TRBJ2-1	TRBD2
TGTGCCAGTAGTATGGGACAGGGTAATTACAATGAGCAGTTCTTC	CASSMGQGNYNEQFF	-	TRBV19	TRBJ2-1	TRBD1
TGTGCCAGCAGCAGACCAGGGGGGGAGACCCAGTACTTC	CASSRPGGETQYF	once	TRBV28	TRBJ2-5	-
TGTGCCAGCTCACCACCGGGACTAGCGGGTCTCGGGGCATCCTACAATGAGCAGTTCTTC	CASSPPGLAGLGASYNEQFF	few	TRBV18	TRBJ2-1	TRBD2
TGTGCCAGCAGGCGACAGGGGAGGGATGGCTACACCTTC	CASRRQGRDGYTF	once	TRBV27	TRBJ1-2	TRBD1
TGTGCCAACGAACGGTACGAGTACGAGCAGTACTTC	CANERYEYEQYF	-	TRBV21-1	TRBJ2-7	-
TGTGCCACCAGCAGAGCGGGACAGGGGGCCTACGAGCAGTACTTC	CATSRAGQGAYEQYF	-	TRBV15	TRBJ2-7	TRBD1
TGTGCCAGCAGCTTAGTGGCTTGGAACGGGGAGCTGTTTTTT	CASSLVAWNGELFF	few	TRBV7-9	TRBJ2-2	-
TGTGCCAGCAGTGAGGGCGGGAGCCTGGAGACCCAGTACTTC	CASSEGGSLETQYF	-	TRBV7-2	TRBJ2-5	TRBD2
TGTGCCAGCAGCTTGGGTATTAGGGAAGAGACCCAGTACTTC	CASSLGIREETQYF	few	TRBV5-4	TRBJ2-5	-
TGTGCCAGCAGCTCCGGCTCGGGTACGCAGTATTTT	CASSSGSGTQYF	-	TRBV11-2	TRBJ2-3	-
TGTGCCAGCAGCTTAAATGGCTTACACACCGGGGAGCTGTTTTTT	CASSLNGLHTGELFF	-	TRBV7-2	TRBJ2-2	-
TGTGCCAGCAGCGAAGCACAGGGTACGTGGGAGACCCAGTACTTC	CASSEAQGTWETQYF	few	TRBV28	TRBJ2-5	-
TGTGCCAGCAAACGCAACCCTAGCGGGATTTTTAGTGAGCAGTTCTTC	CASKRNPSGIFSEQFF	few	TRBV27	TRBJ2-1	TRBD2
TGTGCCAGCAGCTTAGCGACGACCGGGACAGGGACCTACGAGCAGTACTTC	CASSLATTGTGTYEQYF	-	TRBV7-8	TRBJ2-7	TRBD1
TGTGCCAGCAGCTTAGCGCGGGCGGGAGGAGGTTACGAGCAGTACTTC	CASSLARAGGGYEQYF	-	TRBV7-8	TRBJ2-7	TRBD2
TGTGCCAGCAGCCACGGCACGGGACAACCCGGGGAGCTGTTTTTT	CASSHGTGQPGELFF	-	TRBV5-4	TRBJ2-2	-
TGTGCCAGCAGCGTAGTAGCGGGAGCAGGCAATGAGCAGTTCTTC	CASSVVAGAGNEQFF	-	TRBV9	TRBJ2-1	TRBD2
TGTGCCAGCATCCCAAGTGGTCGCGGGGTGAACACTGAAGCTTTCTTT	CASIPSGRGVNTEAFF	-	TRBV27	TRBJ1-1	-
TGTGCCAGCAGTCCCACAGGGCCCTCCTACAATGAGCAGTTCTTC	CASSPTGPSYNEQFF	-	TRBV6-5	TRBJ2-1	-
TGTGCCAGCAGCTTCGCTACTCGCTCCTACAATGAGCAGTTCTTC	CASSFATRSYNEQFF	few	TRBV11-2	TRBJ2-1	-